This T cell receptor (beta chain) stems from a study of PD-1 blockade in classical Hodgkin lymphoma. Points from the study as a whole: The authors excluded patients who started nivolumab under 1 year after ASCT. Researchers reported that CD4+ TCR diversity, though not CD8+, rose significantly by C4D1. No one has yet defined what causes the repertoire differences, which may be disease activity or prior therapy.

Indicated time point: cycle 4 day 1 (C4D1), after around six weeks of nivolumab. With no exception, relapse followed autologous stem cell transplantation in all patients, and brentuximab vedotin exposure varied. Of note for this clone: What it binds is unknown.

Here immunoSEQ multiplex PCR was the method, and the copy in TCRdb shows in-frame clones only, minus some. This table holds over 25,000 clones, 70% to 80% found once. The material sequenced was peripheral blood mononuclear cells (PBMCs), taken before the fourth cycle of nivolumab. This clonotype was sampled from a human donor with classical Hodgkin lymphoma.

The CDR3 protein is CASSPFGGAGGELFF. CDR3 DNA sequence: TGTGCCAGCAGTCCATTTGGGGGGGCCGGCGGGGAGCTGTTTTTT. The chain carries TRBV27 and TRBJ2-2; TRBD2 is a possible D gene (7 bases). Trimming left V 5 bases short and J 7 bases short, with 17 bases between. The CDR3 has 15 residues. The germline CDR1 and CDR2 sequences are MNHEY and SMNVEV (reference sequence).